This TCR beta chain was obtained from a study of T cell responses to AZD1222 COVID-19 vaccine. Regarding the study as a whole: Regions 160-218 and 743-854 dominated among vaccine-associated CD4 TCRs spanning spike. Targeting of unmutated variant regions was reportedly seen in nearly half of spike-specific TCRs.

To note about this clone: Its antigen remains unknown.

Trimming left V 1 base short and J 4 bases short, with 5 bases between. CDR3 length equals 13 residues. CDR1 SGHVS and CDR2 FQNEAQ come from the germline V gene. The protocol was immunoSEQ multiplex PCR, while the TCRdb copy is restricted to in-frame clones and leaves out a portion. This table has 150,000 to 200,000 clones, about 92% appearing once. The receptor's source is an adult who received the AZD1222 COVID-19 vaccine. The gene calls are TRBV7-8 and TRBJ1-5; D call uncertain. The sample in question was peripheral blood, obtained 28 days after the second AZD1222 dose. The CDR3 here is CASSLGANQPQHF. DNA for the CDR3: TGTGCCAGCAGCTTAGGAGCTAATCAGCCCCAGCATTTT.